This T cell receptor (beta chain) was profiled in a study of blood T cell repertoires in COVID-19. Either two negative PCRs, clearance, or symptom resolution qualified Cohort 3 donors as recovered. The V gene lost 10 bases and the J gene lost 1 base, with 29 bases spanning the gap. The CDR3 is 19 amino acids. The germline V gene encodes CDR1 WSHSY and CDR2 SAAADI. Libraries were prepared by immunoSEQ multiplex PCR; TCRdb keeps only in-frame clonotypes and omits some of them. Here the sample spans under 500,000 clones, 75% to 90% being singletons. The sample taken for sequencing was PBMCs or T cells enriched from blood (not recorded which). The sequence was obtained from a young man who had recovered from COVID-19. This chain joins TRBV10-2 and TRBJ2-4; possible D gene TRBD1, 8 bases. CDR3 protein: CATPSFTGGVGAAKNIQYF. The DNA for the CDR3 is TGCGCCACCCCATCCTTTACAGGGGGGGTTGGCGCGGCCAAAAACATTCAGTACTTC.